This passage covers 14 T cell receptor beta chains from one sample sequenced in a study of blood T cell repertoires in COVID-19. Sequenced by immunoSEQ multiplex PCR; TCRdb stores in-frame clones only, minus some. The sample contains 200,000 to 250,000 clones, over 90% of which appear only once. The sample comprised peripheral blood. The receptors here all came from a man aged 30 to 45 with COVID-19, enrolled during active disease.

The CDR3 sequence: CASSLRQGVEQYF. The CDR3 coding sequence is TGTGCCAGCAGCTTGAGACAGGGTGTCGAGCAGTACTTC. The gene calls are TRBV11-2 and TRBJ2-7; 7 nucleotides align to TRBD1. After removal of 3 bases from V and 6 bases from J, the junction contained 5 bases not matched to a gene. Germline CDR1 is SGHAT and CDR2 is FQNNGV. The CDR3 spans 13 residues.

This CDR3 reads CAWSGVSSYNEQFF. The CDR3 DNA reads as TGTGCCTGGAGCGGGGTTAGCTCCTACAATGAGCAGTTCTTC. This chain uses TRBV30 with TRBJ2-1, with D possibly being TRBD2 (5 bases). Trimming cost V 3 bases and J 0 bases, with 9 bases left between them. The V gene's germline CDR1 is GTSNPN and CDR2 SVGIG (reference sequence). The CDR3 has 14 residues.

The chain links TRBV18 to TRBJ2-7; TRBD1 is a possible D gene (6 bases). The CDR3 extends over 16 amino acids. Germline V lookup: CDR1 KGHSH, CDR2 LQKENI. V gave up 2 bases and J gave up 0 bases, with 14 bases separating them. CDR3 protein: CASSPERDTHSYEQYF. CDR3 nucleotide sequence: TGTGCCAGCTCACCAGAACGGGACACTCACTCCTACGAGCAGTACTTC.

The chain is built from TRBV18 and TRBJ1-5; a weak D match, TRBD1 (6 bases). Germline assignment: CDR1 KGHSH and CDR2 LQKENI. Trimming removed 3 bases from V and 4 bases from J, with 13 bases in between. The CDR3 covers 15 residues. CDR3 loop: CASSPSGTKNQPQHF. CDR3 DNA: TGTGCCAGCTCACCGTCCGGGACAAAAAATCAGCCCCAGCATTTT.

The chain is built from TRBV27 and TRBJ1-5; TRBD1 is a possible D gene (5 bases). V lost 2 bases and J 1 base, leaving 12 bases between the germline ends. Germline loops: CDR1 MNHEY, CDR2 SMNVEV (reference sequence). The CDR3 is 16 amino acids. The CDR3 loop is CASSLGAGYSNQPQHF. For the CDR3, the DNA is TGTGCCAGCAGTTTAGGCGCAGGGTACAGCAATCAGCCCCAGCATTTT.

The rearrangement links TRBV4-1 to TRBJ1-3; no clear D. V was shortened by 0 bases and J by 0 bases, with 18 bases between the two germline ends. Germline V lookup: CDR1 MGHRA, CDR2 YSYEKL. CDR3 size: 19 residues. Written as DNA, the CDR3 is TGCGCCAGCAGCCAAGAATTTATCGTTGGCGGGCACTCTGGAAACACCATATATTTT. Protein product: CASSQEFIVGGHSGNTIYF.

This clone was counted a single time. The CDR3 here is CASSPGSFGYTF. The CDR3 bases are TGTGCCAGCAGTCCGGGAAGTTTTGGCTACACCTTC. V usage is TRBV25-1 and J usage is TRBJ1-2; D unresolved. The CDR3 covers 12 residues. The ends were cut back, 5 bases at V and 7 bases at J, with 11 bases in the middle. Germline V gene sequence: CDR1 MGHDK, CDR2 SYGVNS.

The chain couples TRBV4-2 to TRBJ2-1; a possible D gene is TRBD2 (6 bases). Germline loops: CDR1 LGHNA, CDR2 YNFKEQ. This CDR3 is 14 amino acids long. With 3 bases removed from V and 7 bases from J, the gap between germline ends came to 13 bases. CDR3 nucleotides: TGTGCCAGCAGCCATCCCAAGGAGGGGAATGAGCAGTTCTTC. Amino acid sequence: CASSHPKEGNEQFF.

The chain links TRBV24-1 to TRBJ1-5, with 8 nucleotides matching TRBD1. The CDR3 is made up of 17 amino acids. V shed 4 bases, J shed 2 bases, and the junction held 9 bases outside the gene matches. CDR1 is KGHDR and CDR2 is SFDVKD in the germline V gene. The CDR3 sequence: CATSDPRGTGGNQPQHF. CDR3 DNA sequence: TGTGCCACCAGTGACCCGAGGGGGACAGGAGGCAATCAGCCCCAGCATTTT.

The J gene is TRBJ2-1, the V gene TRBV4-1; 7 nucleotides match TRBD2. The germline gives CDR1 MGHRA, CDR2 YSYEKL. The CDR3 loop spans 15 amino acids. Trimming took 6 bases from V and 8 from J; bases not matched to a gene: 13. The CDR3 sequence is CASRPPQLASDEQFF. The CDR3, as DNA: TGCGCCAGCAGGCCGCCCCAACTAGCGTCGGATGAGCAGTTCTTC.

The chain carries TRBV5-5 and TRBJ2-3, with TRBD2 matching 8 bases. The CDR3 is made up of 14 amino acids. The V segment lost 6 bases and the J segment 2 bases; nucleotides outside the gene matches: 5. Germline V gene sequence: CDR1 SGHKS, CDR2 YYEKEE (reference sequence). CDR3 sequence: CASTTGGFTDTQYF. DNA of the CDR3: TGTGCCAGCACCACGGGGGGGTTCACAGATACGCAGTATTTT.

V is TRBV30 and J is TRBJ1-4, with no clear D. Germline V gives CDR1 GTSNPN, CDR2 SVGIG (reference sequence). The CDR3 has 14 residues. Trimming took 5 bases from V and 0 from J, leaving 10 bases between them. CDR3 DNA sequence: TGTGCCTGGGCCAGCGATTCAACTAATGAAAAACTGTTTTTT. It translates to CAWASDSTNEKLFF.

The chain is built from TRBV18 and TRBJ1-6, with D possibly being TRBD1 (5 bases). The CDR3 contains 18 residues. Germline V gives CDR1 KGHSH, CDR2 LQKENI. Trimming left V 3 bases short and J 0 bases short, with 15 bases between. The CDR3 bases are TGTGCCAGCTCACCGGGGGGGGAGCAAAGCTCCTATAATTCACCCCTCCACTTT. Translation: CASSPGGEQSSYNSPLHF. Using reference TRBV18 and TRBJ1-6 for the parts outside the CDR3, the full variable domain is NAGVMQNPRHLVRRRGQEARLRCSPMKGHSHVYWYRQLPEEGLKFMVYLQKENIIDESGMPKERFSAEFPKEGPSILRIQQVVRGDSAAYFCASSPGGEQSSYNSPLHFGNGTRLTVT.

The chain recombines TRBV19 with TRBJ2-5, with TRBD2 matching 8 bases. The ends lost 7 bases at V and 2 bases at J; junction bases unmatched: 9. The CDR3 extends over 15 amino acids. Germline V gives CDR1 LNHDA, CDR2 SQIVND (reference sequence). CDR3 residues: CASTPTSVEQETQYF. DNA for the CDR3: TGTGCCAGTACCCCGACTAGCGTTGAACAAGAGACCCAGTACTTC.